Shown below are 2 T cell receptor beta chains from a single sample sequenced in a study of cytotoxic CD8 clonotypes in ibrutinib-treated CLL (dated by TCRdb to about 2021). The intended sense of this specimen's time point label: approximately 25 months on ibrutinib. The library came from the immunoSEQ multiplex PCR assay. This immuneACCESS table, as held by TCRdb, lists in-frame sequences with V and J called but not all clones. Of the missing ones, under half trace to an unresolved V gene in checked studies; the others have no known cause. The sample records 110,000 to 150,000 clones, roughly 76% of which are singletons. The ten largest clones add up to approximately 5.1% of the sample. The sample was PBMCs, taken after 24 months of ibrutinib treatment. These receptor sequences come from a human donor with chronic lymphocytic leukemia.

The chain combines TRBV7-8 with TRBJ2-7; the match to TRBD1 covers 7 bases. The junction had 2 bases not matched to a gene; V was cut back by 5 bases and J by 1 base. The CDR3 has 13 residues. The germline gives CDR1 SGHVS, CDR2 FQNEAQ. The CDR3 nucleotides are TGTGCCAGCAGCCTCAGGGGGTCCTACGAGCAGTACTTC. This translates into CASSLRGSYEQYF.

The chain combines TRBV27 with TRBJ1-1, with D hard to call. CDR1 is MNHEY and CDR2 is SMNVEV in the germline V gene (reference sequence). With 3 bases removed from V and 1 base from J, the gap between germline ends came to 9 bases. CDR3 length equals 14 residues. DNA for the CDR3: TGTGCCAGCAGTTTCTCGGAAGAGAACACTGAAGCTTTCTTT. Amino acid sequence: CASSFSEENTEAFF.